Listed here are 22 T cell receptor beta chains from one sample, sequenced in a study of T cells in Graves' hyperthyroidism and ophthalmopathy. TCR beta CDR3 region amplification was performed from RNA transcripts. The HTBI primer set served for first-round RT-PCR of the TCR CDR3. TCRdb re-called the multiplex PCR reads through MiXCR, storing one row per CDR3 protein. The top ten clones hold less than 3.5% of a sample with about 610,000 distinct CDR3 sequences, approximately 16% of them seen once. Source material: blood. The receptors originated from a middle-aged woman with Graves' ophthalmopathy.

The V and J genes are TRBV4-1 and TRBJ2-1, with TRBD2 identical over 7 bases. The V gene's germline CDR1 is MGHRA and CDR2 YSYEKL. The CDR3 covers 16 residues. Trimming removed 0 bases from V and 3 bases from J; junction bases left unmatched: 5. CDR3 sequence: CASSQESAGDYNEQFF. The CDR3 DNA is TGCGCCAGCAGCCAAGAATCTGCGGGGGACTACAATGAGCAGTTCTTC.

This clonotype was seen only a few times. This chain links TRBV18 with TRBJ2-7, with D hard to call. The V and J ends lost 3 bases and 3 bases respectively, with 12 bases between them. CDR3 length: 14 amino acids. Germline V CDR1 and CDR2: KGHSH, LQKENI. This chain's CDR3 is CASSPAMGGYEQYF. The CDR3 DNA sequence: TGTGCCAGCTCACCGGCCATGGGTGGCTACGAGCAGTACTTC.

Ten or more counts support this clonotype. The gene calls are TRBV5-5 and TRBJ2-1; tentatively, D is TRBD1 or TRBD2 (5 bases each). V dropped 1 base and J dropped 4 bases, with 9 bases sitting between them. There are 14 residues in the CDR3. CDR1 SGHKS and CDR2 YYEKEE come from the germline V gene (reference sequence). The CDR3 is CASSLIWGYNEQFF. The DNA for the CDR3 is TGTGCCAGCAGCTTGATATGGGGGTACAATGAGCAGTTCTTC.

This clonotype has at least ten counts. The rearrangement joins TRBV12-3 or TRBV12-4 to TRBJ1-4; D not resolved. V lost 3 bases, J lost 8 bases, and 13 bases lay in between. The length of the CDR3 is 14 residues. The CDR3 DNA reads TGTGCCAGCAGTTTTAGCCTCTCCAGGGAAAAACTGTTTTTT. This sequence encodes CASSFSLSREKLFF.

This clonotype was seen more than once but under ten times. This chain links TRBV5-5 with TRBJ2-2; D call uncertain. The V gene's germline CDR1 is SGHKS and CDR2 YYEKEE (reference sequence). V was trimmed by 1 base and J by 1 base, leaving 8 bases between them. This CDR3 region has 15 residues. The CDR3, as DNA: TGTGCCAGCAGCTTGAATAGTTTGAACACCGGGGAGCTGTTTTTT. Translating gives CASSLNSLNTGELFF.

In its sample, this clonotype was seen many times. V is TRBV20-1 and J is TRBJ2-7, with D tentatively TRBD2 (6 bases). The CDR3 totals 11 residues. CDR1 DFQATT and CDR2 SNEGSKA come from the germline V gene (reference sequence). CDR3 sequence: CRTGRAGEQYF. The DNA of the CDR3 is TGCAGAACCGGCAGGGCGGGGGAGCAGTACTTC.

This clonotype has a handful of counts. The chain joins TRBV20-1 to TRBJ2-7, with 11 bases that match TRBD1. CDR1 is DFQATT and CDR2 is SNEGSKA in the germline V gene (reference sequence). This CDR3 region has 13 residues. The junction had 4 bases not matched to a gene; V was cut back by 3 bases and J by 6 bases. The CDR3: CSASPGTGGEQYF. DNA of the CDR3: TGCAGTGCTAGCCCCGGGACAGGGGGCGAGCAGTACTTC.

The V call is TRBV12-3 or TRBV12-4, the J call TRBJ1-2; possible D gene TRBD1, 5 bases. The CDR3 sequence is 14 residues long. Trimming removed 1 base at V and 6 bases at J, with 12 bases between. The CDR3 loop reads CASSLGPSGNGYTF. Here the CDR3 DNA reads TGTGCCAGCAGTTTAGGGCCTTCAGGGAATGGCTACACCTTC.

In this sample, this clonotype turned up many times. This chain joins TRBV29-1 and TRBJ1-1; the D gene is possibly TRBD1 (6 bases). CDR3 length: 14 residues. Germline CDR1 and CDR2: SQVTM and ANQGSEA. Trimming removed 6 bases from V and 5 bases from J, with 19 bases in between. CDR3 residues: CSVDTYRVGTEAFF. DNA of the CDR3: TGCAGCGTGGACACTTACAGGGTAGGGACTGAAGCTTTCTTT.

The sample holds a few counts of this clonotype. The chain has TRBV7-6 and TRBJ2-3; D is perhaps TRBD2 (5 bases). Trimming took off 4 bases at V and 3 bases at J, with 14 bases between the two ends. The CDR3 is 15 amino acids. The germline gives CDR1 SGHVS, CDR2 FNYEAQ. Here the CDR3 reads CASSSGGGTTDTQYF. CDR3 coding DNA: TGTGCCAGCAGCTCCGGAGGTGGTACGACAGATACGCAGTATTTT.

This clonotype has a count of ten or more. The V and J genes are TRBV6-1 and TRBJ1-2; D gene ambiguous. Between the trimmed V and J ends, which lost 1 base and 2 bases, there was a span of 11 bases. The CDR3 loop spans 15 amino acids. Germline CDR1 MNHNS, CDR2 SASEGT. The CDR3, as DNA: TGTGCCAGCAGTGAAGTGGCACTCACAAACTATGGCTACACCTTC. Translated: CASSEVALTNYGYTF.

The chain is built from TRBV30 and TRBJ1-2; D gene ambiguous. The CDR3 is 13 amino acids. Germline V gene data show CDR1 as GTSNPN and CDR2 as SVGIG (reference sequence). V was pared by 4 bases and J by 8 bases, with 17 bases between. The CDR3 protein is CAWTQESSWGYTF. CDR3 sequence (DNA): TGTGCCTGGACCCAAGAGAGTAGCTGGGGCTACACCTTC.

This clonotype was seen repeatedly, ten times or more. The rearrangement uses TRBV7-9 and TRBJ2-3, with D unclear. Germline V gives CDR1 SEHNR, CDR2 FQNEAQ (reference sequence). The V end was cut by 1 base, the J end by 10 bases, with 12 bases between. The CDR3 spans 13 residues. The CDR3 bases are TGTGCCAGCAGCTTAGTGGTAGCTCGTCCGCAGTATTTT. Translating gives CASSLVVARPQYF.

This clonotype came up many times. The chain uses TRBV2 and TRBJ2-7; D is unresolved. This CDR3 spans 14 amino acids. In germline, CDR1 is SNHLY, CDR2 FYNNEI. The V end lost 6 bases, the J end lost 1 base, and 13 bases lay between the germline ends. This CDR3 reads CASRTGKGSYEQYF. For the CDR3, the DNA is TGTGCCAGCAGGACCGGTAAGGGATCCTACGAGCAGTACTTC.

Concerning this clonotype itself: A single base separates this from a much larger clone, so it may be a read error. The chain has TRBV5-1 and TRBJ1-2, with no clear D. This CDR3 is built from 12 residues. V lost 5 bases and J 6 bases, leaving 11 bases between the germline ends. The germline V gene has CDR1 SGHRS and CDR2 YFSETQ. The CDR3: CASRHEDHGYTF. The DNA of the CDR3 is TGCGCCAGCAGGCATGAAGACCATGGCTACACCTTC.

There are a few counts of this clonotype. The genes are TRBV2 and TRBJ2-6; no definite D call. The CDR3 is made up of 16 amino acids. Germline CDR1 reads SNHLY; CDR2 reads FYNNEI. Trimming pared 5 bases from V and 0 bases from J, leaving 11 bases between. CDR3 in DNA: TGTGCCAGCAGTCCTCTCTTCTACTCTGGGGCCAACGTCCTGACTTTC. As protein: CASSPLFYSGANVLTF.

This clonotype was counted only a few times. The genes are TRBV27 and TRBJ1-5; D remains unclear. The CDR3 loop spans 16 amino acids. V shed 5 bases and J shed 0 bases, with 14 bases lying between them. Germline CDR1 and CDR2: MNHEY and SMNVEV (reference sequence). This CDR3 is CASSVMAGNSNQPQHF. The CDR3, as DNA: TGTGCCAGCAGTGTAATGGCCGGGAATAGCAATCAGCCCCAGCATTTT.

This clonotype showed up many times. The gene calls are TRBV30 and TRBJ2-7; 9 bases align to TRBD2. The CDR3 contains 12 residues. With 5 bases clipped from V and 6 bases from J, the junction kept 5 bases outside the gene matches. CDR1 and CDR2 from the germline V gene are GTSNPN and SVGIG (reference sequence). The CDR3 reads CAWAQTSGEQYF. The CDR3 DNA reads as TGTGCCTGGGCACAGACTAGCGGCGAGCAGTACTTC.

Many counts were recorded for this clonotype. The rearrangement joins TRBV2 to TRBJ1-5; TRBD1 is a possible D gene (5 bases). The V gene lost 8 bases and the J gene lost 4 bases, with 9 bases spanning the gap. The CDR3 is 12 amino acids. The germline gives CDR1 SNHLY, CDR2 FYNNEI. The CDR3 loop reads CASGTANQPQHF. Here the CDR3 DNA reads TGTGCCAGCGGGACGGCGAATCAGCCCCAGCATTTT.

The chain carries TRBV20-1 and TRBJ2-5, with TRBD2 matching 10 bases. The CDR3 has 16 residues. In germline, CDR1 is DFQATT, CDR2 SNEGSKA (reference sequence). V was pared by 8 bases and J by 1 base, with 13 bases of the junction left unmatched. CDR3 nucleotides: TGCAGTTTTAGACGGGGGAGCGGGAGGGCCCAAGAGACCCAGTACTTC. The encoded protein is CSFRRGSGRAQETQYF.

This clonotype was detected a few times. The chain has TRBV7-2 and TRBJ2-7, with 9 bases that match TRBD1. The CDR3 loop spans 15 amino acids. The V gene end was trimmed by 4 bases and the J gene end by 3 bases; junction bases not matched to a gene: 7. Germline loops: CDR1 SGHTA, CDR2 FQGNSA. The CDR3 here is CASSYQGTGRYEQYF. CDR3 DNA sequence: TGTGCCAGCAGCTACCAGGGGACAGGGCGCTACGAGCAGTACTTC.

This clonotype was found many times. The CDR3 nucleotides are TGTGCCAGCAGCCCGGAGCGGGTTTACACAGATACGCAGTATTTT. Amino acids: CASSPERVYTDTQYF. The rearrangement links TRBV11-2 to TRBJ2-3; perhaps TRBD2 as D (6 bases). Germline values: CDR1 SGHAT, CDR2 FQNNGV. Trimming shortened V by 5 bases and J by 2 bases, and 14 bases separated the two germline ends. CDR3 length equals 15 residues.